The 11 T cell receptor beta chains given below trace back to one sample, sequenced in a study of T cell responses to AZD1222 COVID-19 vaccine. Produced via immunoSEQ multiplex PCR; TCRdb's table is partial and in-frame only. In the table there are over 110,000 clones, 85% to 90% of which are singletons. The sample consisted of peripheral blood, taken on day 0 of AZD1222 vaccination. The receptors originated from an adult in good health.

The chain combines TRBV9 with TRBJ2-7; 9 nucleotides align to TRBD2. V dropped 0 bases and J dropped 7; count of bases not matched to a gene: 8. There are 15 residues in the CDR3. Germline V gene lookup returns CDR1 SGDLS and CDR2 YYNGEE. As DNA, the CDR3 is TGTGCCAGCAGCGTAGCGACTAGCGGAGGAGGGGAGCAGTACTTC. Translating gives CASSVATSGGGEQYF.

V gene TRBV27 combines with J gene TRBJ2-1, with TRBD2 matching 9 bases. The CDR3 is 16 residues long. Germline CDR1 is MNHEY and CDR2 is SMNVEV (reference sequence). V trimming: 2 bases; J trimming: 2 bases; junction bases outside the gene matches: 4. CDR3 loop: CASSLPGLAPYNEQFF. CDR3 in DNA: TGTGCCAGCAGTTTACCCGGACTAGCGCCCTACAATGAGCAGTTCTTC.

CDR3 in amino acids: CASSQKARTGVESPLHF. CDR3 coding DNA: TGCGCCAGCAGCCAGAAGGCTCGGACAGGGGTAGAATCACCCCTCCACTTT. The gene calls are TRBV4-1 and TRBJ1-6; 9 bases align to TRBD1. The CDR3 consists of 17 residues. In germline, CDR1 is MGHRA, CDR2 YSYEKL. After removal of 3 bases from V and 10 bases from J, the junction contained 13 bases not matched to a gene.

This sequence joins TRBV4-2 and TRBJ1-6; the match to TRBD1 covers 11 bases. CDR3 size: 17 residues. Germline trimming cut 0 bases from V and 8 bases from J; bases unmatched to any gene: 6. The germline CDR1 and CDR2 sequences are LGHNA and YNFKEQ. The CDR3 protein is CASSQDPWTGGYSPLHF. DNA for the CDR3: TGTGCCAGCAGCCAAGATCCCTGGACAGGGGGCTATTCACCCCTCCACTTT.

The chain combines TRBV27 with TRBJ2-1, with TRBD2 matching 13 bases. The CDR3 spans 15 residues. Germline V CDR1 and CDR2: MNHEY, SMNVEV (reference sequence). The V segment lost 5 bases and the J segment 8 bases; nucleotides outside the gene matches: 6. The CDR3 loop is CASSPRTSGRDEQFF. The CDR3 DNA follows: TGTGCCAGCAGTCCACGGACTAGCGGGAGAGATGAGCAGTTCTTC.

The chain employs TRBV12-3 or TRBV12-4 and TRBJ2-1; no clear D gene. The CDR3 is made up of 11 amino acids. Trimming left V 6 bases short and J 7 bases short, with 7 bases between. CDR3 loop: CASRNENEQFF. The CDR3, as DNA: TGTGCCAGCAGGAATGAGAATGAGCAGTTCTTC.

The chain employs TRBV19 and TRBJ2-2, with D perhaps TRBD1 or TRBD2 (5 bases each). This CDR3 comprises 14 residues. The ends were cut back, 0 bases at V and 6 bases at J, with 8 bases in the middle. Germline CDR1 reads LNHDA; CDR2 reads SQIVND (reference sequence). For the CDR3, the DNA is TGTGCCAGTAGTATAGACGGGGCGGCCGGGGAGCTGTTTTTT. It specifies CASSIDGAAGELFF.

This clone was observed a single time. V usage is TRBV4-3 and J usage is TRBJ1-1, with D possibly being TRBD1 (5 bases). This CDR3 spans 13 amino acids. CDR1 is LGHNA and CDR2 is YSLEER in the germline V gene. The V end lost 0 bases, the J end lost 10 bases, and 12 bases lay between the germline ends. CDR3 region: CASSQDQAGGAFF. In DNA, the CDR3 is TGCGCCAGCAGCCAAGACCAGGCTGGGGGAGCTTTCTTT.

The rearrangement joins TRBV11-2 to TRBJ1-1, with TRBD1 matching over 9 bases. CDR1 and CDR2 from the germline V gene are SGHAT and FQNNGV. V shed 5 bases, J shed 11 bases, and the junction held 12 bases outside the gene matches. The CDR3 has 14 amino acids. The CDR3 DNA reads as TGTGCCAGCAGCCTCACCGGGACAGGGTTCCTGGCTTTCTTT. Amino acids: CASSLTGTGFLAFF. The whole variable domain, remainder taken from reference TRBV11-2 and TRBJ1-1, is EAGVAQSPRYKIIEKRQSVAFWCNPISGHATLYWYQQILGQGPKLLIQFQNNGVVDDSQLPKDRFSAERLKGVDSTLKIQPAKLEDSAVYLCASSLTGTGFLAFFGQGTRLTVV.

The chain recombines TRBV30 with TRBJ1-3, with D hard to call. Trimming took off 4 bases at V and 3 bases at J, with 16 bases between the two ends. The CDR3 length is 15 residues. The germline V gene has CDR1 GTSNPN and CDR2 SVGIG (reference sequence). CDR3 amino acids: CAWTSRRRDGNTIYF. The CDR3 bases are TGTGCCTGGACATCTCGACGGCGGGATGGAAACACCATATATTTT.

V is TRBV10-1 and J is TRBJ2-1; TRBD2 matches 7 bases. The V gene's germline CDR1 is WNHNN and CDR2 SYGVQD (reference sequence). The CDR3 runs 14 residues. V trimming: 2 bases; J trimming: 7 bases; junction bases outside the gene matches: 5. CDR3 loop: CASSEGEGRNEQFF. The CDR3 region has the DNA TGCGCCAGCAGTGAGGGGGAGGGCAGGAATGAGCAGTTCTTC.